These 27 T cell receptor beta chains originate from one sample sequenced in a study of CD8 T cells in Susac syndrome. With random hexamers, reverse transcription was performed on about 0.5 to 1 ug of RNA. Each CDR3 protein gets one entry after TCRdb re-called the immunoSEQ multiplex PCR reads with MiXCR. This sample has approximately 200,000 distinct CDR3 sequences; 85% to 95% occur once, and the top ten carry around 0.08%. The sequencing input was CD4+ T cells from PBMCs. These receptors were obtained from a human donor with multiple sclerosis.

The gene calls are TRBV29-1 and TRBJ2-5; D is ambiguous. This CDR3 contains 11 residues. The V gene's germline CDR1 is SQVTM and CDR2 ANQGSEA. The V and J ends lost 7 bases and 5 bases respectively, with 11 bases between them. DNA for the CDR3: TGCAGCGCAGACTCCTGGGAGACCCAGTACTTC. This translates into CSADSWETQYF. Drawing the rest from reference TRBV29-1 and TRBJ2-5, the complete variable domain is SAVISQKPSRDICQRGTSLTIQCQVDSQVTMMFWYRQQPGQSLTLIATANQGSEATYESGFVIDKFPISRPNLTFSTLTVSNMSPEDSSIYLCSADSWETQYFGPGTRLLVL.

The genes are TRBV20-1 and TRBJ2-5; D not resolved. The CDR3 length is 12 residues. Germline values: CDR1 DFQATT, CDR2 SNEGSKA (reference sequence). The V gene lost 5 bases and the J gene lost 3 bases, with 10 bases spanning the gap. CDR3 loop: CSAGHTKETQYF. For the CDR3, the DNA is TGCAGTGCTGGTCACACAAAAGAGACCCAGTACTTC.

This chain joins TRBV7-9 and TRBJ2-7; D is unclear. From germline, CDR1 is SEHNR and CDR2 FQNEAQ (reference sequence). Trimming took off 5 bases at V and 3 bases at J, with 11 bases between the two ends. This CDR3 region has 13 residues. The CDR3 sequence: CASSLDGRYEQYV. The DNA for the CDR3 is TGTGCCAGCAGCCTGGACGGACGCTACGAGCAGTACGTC.

The rearrangement links TRBV2 to TRBJ1-2; unclear D gene. The germline V gene has CDR1 SNHLY and CDR2 FYNNEI. V gave up 6 bases and J gave up 0 bases, with 8 bases separating them. This CDR3 has 13 residues. The CDR3 protein is CASRIPANYGYTF. Here the CDR3 DNA reads TGTGCCAGCAGGATCCCAGCTAACTATGGCTACACCTTC.

The V gene is TRBV7-2, the J gene TRBJ1-3; 8 bases agree with TRBD1. The germline gives CDR1 SGHTA, CDR2 FQGNSA. This CDR3 region has 15 residues. V lost 5 bases, J lost 3 bases, and 6 bases stayed unmatched. The CDR3 DNA follows: TGTGCCAGCAGCCTCGACAGGGGAGGTGGAAACACCATATATTTT. Translation: CASSLDRGGGNTIYF.

This chain connects TRBV3-1 to TRBJ1-1, with D perhaps TRBD1 (6 bases). Germline V lookup: CDR1 LGHDT, CDR2 YNNKEL (reference sequence). Trimming took 2 bases from V and 0 from J, leaving 16 bases between them. This CDR3 contains 17 residues. The CDR3 sequence: CASSQHSKGGMNTEAFF. DNA of the CDR3: TGTGCCAGCAGCCAACACTCTAAGGGGGGCATGAACACTGAAGCTTTCTTT.

This sequence joins TRBV20-1 and TRBJ2-1; D tentatively reads TRBD1 or TRBD2 (6 bases each). The CDR3 runs to 11 residues. Germline V gene lookup returns CDR1 DFQATT and CDR2 SNEGSKA (reference sequence). Trimming stripped 2 bases from V and 10 bases from J, with 9 bases between. The CDR3 DNA reads TGCAGTGCTAGAAGGGGGAGGGAGCAGTTCTTC. Protein product: CSARRGREQFF.

The chain recombines TRBV29-1 with TRBJ2-1; the match to TRBD1 covers 7 bases. The CDR3 extends over 12 amino acids. Germline CDR1 SQVTM, CDR2 ANQGSEA. Trimming took 4 bases from V and 4 from J; bases not matched to a gene: 1. The CDR3 nucleotides are TGCAGCGTTGGACAGGGTTACAATGAGCAGTTCTTC. Its protein product is CSVGQGYNEQFF.

This clonotype was seen once. The rearrangement uses TRBV6-5 and TRBJ2-3, with TRBD1 matching over 9 bases. Looked up from germline, CDR1 is MNHEY and CDR2 is SVGAGI. Trimming took 6 bases from V and 3 from J; bases not matched to a gene: 7. The CDR3 spans 15 residues. Here the CDR3 reads CASSRQGDRTDTQYF. In DNA, the CDR3 is TGTGCCAGCAGCCGACAGGGGGATAGGACAGATACGCAGTATTTT.

CDR3 coding DNA: TGTGCCAGCAGCCAAGTTCCCTTCTACGAGCAGTACTTC. Translating gives CASSQVPFYEQYF. The chain carries TRBV3-1 and TRBJ2-7, with D unclear. This CDR3 comprises 13 residues. The germline V gene has CDR1 LGHDT and CDR2 YNNKEL (reference sequence). Trimming cost V 1 base and J 3 bases, with 7 bases left between them.

This sequence joins TRBV27 and TRBJ2-1, with 15 bases identical to TRBD2. The CDR3 sequence is 16 residues long. Unmatched junction bases numbered 6, after V lost 8 bases and J lost 4 bases. Per germline, CDR1 MNHEY and CDR2 SMNVEV (reference sequence). CDR3 protein: CASGLAGGPKYNEQFF. DNA of the CDR3: TGTGCCAGCGGACTAGCGGGGGGGCCTAAGTACAATGAGCAGTTCTTC.

The rearrangement links TRBV6-6 to TRBJ1-1, with D hard to call. The CDR3 consists of 14 residues. Trimming removed 2 bases from V and 1 base from J, with 8 bases in between. The germline gives CDR1 MNHNY, CDR2 SVGAGI (reference sequence). Here the CDR3 reads CASSYGPANTEAFF. The DNA for the CDR3 is TGTGCCAGCAGTTACGGACCGGCGAACACTGAAGCTTTCTTT.

The chain employs TRBV20-1 and TRBJ2-1, with TRBD2 matching 11 bases. The V segment lost 3 bases and the J segment 3 bases; nucleotides outside the gene matches: 7. Germline V CDR1 and CDR2: DFQATT, SNEGSKA (reference sequence). The CDR3 has 16 amino acids. The CDR3, as DNA: TGCAGTGCTAGCCCACTAGCGGGGGACCACTACAATGAGCAGTTCTTC. This encodes CSASPLAGDHYNEQFF.

This clonotype was observed a single time. The chain joins TRBV29-1 to TRBJ2-3; 7 nucleotides match TRBD1. The germline CDR1 and CDR2 sequences are SQVTM and ANQGSEA. V lost 3 bases, J lost 0 bases, and 15 bases stayed unmatched. CDR3 length: 18 amino acids. The CDR3: CSVESIHRGRSSTDTQYF. The CDR3 nucleotides are TGCAGCGTTGAGAGCATCCACAGGGGACGAAGTAGCACAGATACGCAGTATTTT.

V is TRBV11-2 and J is TRBJ2-5; the D gene is possibly TRBD2 (6 bases). CDR1 and CDR2 from the germline V gene are SGHAT and FQNNGV. Trimming took off 9 bases at V and 0 bases at J, with 11 bases between the two ends. The CDR3 runs 13 residues. CDR3 loop: CASSRLDQETQYF. The CDR3 nucleotides read TGTGCCAGTTCGAGACTAGACCAAGAGACCCAGTACTTC.

The CDR3 here is CSVEGTGGYEQYF. The CDR3 DNA follows: TGCAGCGTTGAAGGGACAGGGGGCTACGAGCAGTACTTC. This chain uses TRBV29-1 with TRBJ2-7; 10 bases map to TRBD1. This CDR3 has 13 residues. The trim removed 1 base at V and 3 bases at J, leaving 0 bases unmatched. The germline CDR1 and CDR2 sequences are SQVTM and ANQGSEA.

V usage is TRBV2 and J usage is TRBJ2-1; 7 nucleotides line up with TRBD2. Germline assignment: CDR1 SNHLY and CDR2 FYNNEI. This CDR3 contains 11 residues. Losses at the gene ends were 8 bases for V and 12 bases for J; bases not matched to a gene: 7. CDR3 DNA sequence: TGTGCCAGCGAGACGGGGGGTTGGCAGTTCTTC. Its translation is CASETGGWQFF.

The CDR3: CASSVRAVVGNEQYF. The CDR3 DNA is TGTGCCAGCAGCGTACGCGCGGTGGTCGGGAACGAGCAGTACTTC. The J gene is TRBJ2-7, the V gene TRBV3-1, with TRBD2 as a possible D gene (5 bases). Deletions cut 5 bases from V and 5 bases from J, with 19 bases between. This CDR3 comprises 15 residues. From germline, CDR1 is LGHDT and CDR2 YNNKEL (reference sequence).

The chain employs TRBV29-1 and TRBJ1-1; no clear D. The V end was cut by 6 bases, the J end by 5 bases, with 7 bases between. The CDR3 sequence is 10 residues long. CDR1 and CDR2 (germline): SQVTM, ANQGSEA. As DNA, the CDR3 is TGCAGCGTCTTACGGACTGAAGCTTTCTTT. It translates to CSVLRTEAFF.

The rearrangement joins TRBV5-6 to TRBJ1-5, with no clear D. Trimming pared 2 bases from V and 6 bases from J, leaving 9 bases between. Germline CDR1 SGHDT, CDR2 YYEEEE. The CDR3 runs to 13 residues. CDR3 nucleotides: TGTGCCAGCAGCTTTGATAATGTTCAGCCCCAGCATTTT. It is translated as CASSFDNVQPQHF.

The chain recombines TRBV30 with TRBJ2-2; D is ambiguous. Germline assignment: CDR1 GTSNPN and CDR2 SVGIG (reference sequence). This CDR3 comprises 14 residues. With 1 base removed from V and 4 bases from J, the gap between germline ends came to 10 bases. In DNA form, the CDR3 reads TGTGCCTGGAGTGAAGGGTCAGGCACCGGGGAGCTGTTTTTT. It codes for CAWSEGSGTGELFF. The whole variable domain, remainder taken from reference TRBV30 and TRBJ2-2, is SQTIHQWPATLVQPVGSPLSLECTVEGTSNPNLYWYRQAAGRGLQLLFYSVGIGQISSEVPQNLSASRPQDRQFILSSKKLLLSDSGFYLCAWSEGSGTGELFFGEGSRLTVL.

The chain combines TRBV15 with TRBJ2-7; a weak D match, TRBD2 (6 bases). The V and J ends lost 5 bases and 2 bases respectively, with 19 bases between them. From germline, CDR1 is LNHNV and CDR2 YYDKDF (reference sequence). The CDR3 length is 16 residues. The CDR3, as DNA: TGTGCCACCAGCGCCGGTCGGACCGCGGGGCCCTACGAGCAGTACGTC. This encodes CATSAGRTAGPYEQYV.

The rearrangement uses TRBV3-1 and TRBJ1-1; 7 nucleotides align to TRBD1. Germline loops: CDR1 LGHDT, CDR2 YNNKEL (reference sequence). J gave up 3 bases and V 4 bases, and 2 bases lay outside the gene matches. CDR3 length: 13 residues. The CDR3 spells CASSRDSYTEAFF. In DNA, the CDR3 is TGTGCCAGCAGCCGGGACAGCTACACTGAAGCTTTCTTT. Drawing the rest from reference TRBV3-1 and TRBJ1-1, the complete variable domain is DTAVSQTPKYLVTQMGNDKSIKCEQNLGHDTMYWYKQDSKKFLKIMFSYNNKELIINETVPNRFSPKSPDKAHLNLHINSLELGDSAVYFCASSRDSYTEAFFGQGTRLTVV.

The chain links TRBV3-1 to TRBJ2-1; 7 nucleotides match TRBD2. This CDR3 comprises 14 residues. The V segment lost 4 bases and the J segment 6 bases; nucleotides outside the gene matches: 6. Germline lookup yields CDR1 LGHDT and CDR2 YNNKEL (reference sequence). The CDR3 loop is CASSPIWGGNEQFF. The DNA for the CDR3 is TGTGCCAGCAGCCCCATCTGGGGGGGCAATGAGCAGTTCTTC.

This chain connects TRBV12-3 or TRBV12-4 to TRBJ1-6, with 7 nucleotides matching TRBD1. This CDR3 contains 15 residues. V trimming: 4 bases; J trimming: 8 bases; junction bases outside the gene matches: 8. The CDR3 loop reads CASSSPGGLDSPLHF. CDR3 sequence (DNA): TGTGCCAGCAGTTCCCCAGGGGGTCTGGATTCACCCCTCCACTTT.

The chain uses TRBV30 and TRBJ2-7; D possibly matches TRBD1 or TRBD2 (5 bases each). The CDR3 is made up of 14 amino acids. Germline CDR1 reads GTSNPN; CDR2 reads SVGIG (reference sequence). V was pared by 2 bases and J by 3 bases, with 14 bases between. CDR3 region: CAWSPGTEVYEQYV. The CDR3 DNA reads as TGTGCCTGGAGTCCGGGGACCGAAGTCTACGAGCAGTACGTC.

This clonotype was found once. The CDR3 loop reads CASSQVPFAVLAGYYEQYV. CDR3 coding DNA: TGTGCCAGCAGCCAAGTTCCCTTTGCGGTCCTAGCTGGGTACTACGAGCAGTACGTC. J is TRBJ2-7 and V is TRBV3-1, with D tentatively TRBD2 (5 bases). The CDR3 totals 19 residues. Germline V CDR1 and CDR2: LGHDT, YNNKEL (reference sequence). V lost 1 base, J lost 3 bases, and 25 bases lay in between.